This T cell receptor (beta chain) emerged from a study of cytomegalovirus exposure and HLA in healthy donors. Looking at the study overall: The same platform was used for the 120 validation repertoires and the approximately 670 first-cohort repertoires, a later analysis reported. Study observations and caveats: With high specificity and sensitivity, the classifier reportedly diagnosed cytomegalovirus status.

The donors were in the approximately 130-subject validation cohort; that cohort was separate from the approximately 670-subject first cohort. Comment on this clone: Its cognate antigen is unknown.

Generated by immunoSEQ multiplex PCR, the TCRdb table keeps only in-frame clones and is missing some. This table holds about 280,000 clones, around 89% found once. The CDR3 runs to 12 residues. V was trimmed by 3 bases and J by 2 bases, leaving 5 bases between them. The germline gives CDR1 MGHRA, CDR2 YSYEKL. The TCR sequence derives from a young woman in good health and CMV-seronegative. Sample: PBMCs. This chain links TRBV4-1 with TRBJ2-7; D remains unclear. The CDR3 DNA sequence: TGCGCCAGCAGCCACCAGACCTACGAGCAGTACTTC. It translates to CASSHQTYEQYF.